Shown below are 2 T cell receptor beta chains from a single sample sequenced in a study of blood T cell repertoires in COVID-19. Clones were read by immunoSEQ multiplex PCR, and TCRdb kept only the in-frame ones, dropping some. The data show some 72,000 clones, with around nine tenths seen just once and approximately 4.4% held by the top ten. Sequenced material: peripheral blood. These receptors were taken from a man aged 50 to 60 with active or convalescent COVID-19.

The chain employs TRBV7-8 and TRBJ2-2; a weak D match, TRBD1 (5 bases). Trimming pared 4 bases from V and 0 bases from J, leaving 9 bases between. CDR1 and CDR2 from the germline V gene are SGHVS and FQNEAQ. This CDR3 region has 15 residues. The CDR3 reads CASSSDIANTGELFF. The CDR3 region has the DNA TGTGCCAGCAGCTCGGACATCGCGAACACCGGGGAGCTGTTTTTT.

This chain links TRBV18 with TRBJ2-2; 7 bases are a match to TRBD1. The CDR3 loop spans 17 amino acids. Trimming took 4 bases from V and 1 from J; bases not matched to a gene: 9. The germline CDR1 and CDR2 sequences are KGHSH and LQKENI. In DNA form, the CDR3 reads TGTGCCAGCTCACTGAGGACAGGAGCCTTGAACACCGGGGAGCTGTTTTTT. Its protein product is CASSLRTGALNTGELFF.